Shown below are 18 T cell receptor beta chains from a single sample sequenced in a study of blood T cell repertoires in COVID-19. The method was immunoSEQ multiplex PCR; TCRdb's version includes in-frame clones alone and lacks a portion of them. This sample has 60,000 to 90,000 clones, with 87% found just once. The source material was peripheral blood. Receptor source: a woman of 80 years or more with active or convalescent COVID-19.

The V call is TRBV7-2, the J call TRBJ2-5; TRBD1 aligns across 7 bases. The ends lost 5 bases at V and 4 bases at J; junction bases unmatched: 13. CDR3 size: 16 residues. CDR1 and CDR2 (germline): SGHTA, FQGNSA. The CDR3 loop reads CASSLGTASPTETQYF. The CDR3, as DNA: TGTGCCAGCAGCCTGGGGACAGCATCCCCAACAGAGACCCAGTACTTC.

This chain joins TRBV24-1 and TRBJ2-2, with D possibly being TRBD2 (7 bases). Germline values: CDR1 KGHDR, CDR2 SFDVKD. CDR3 size: 18 residues. V dropped 0 bases and J dropped 6 bases, with 19 bases sitting between them. Here the CDR3 reads CATSDLRGAGTRAGELFF. The CDR3 DNA reads as TGTGCCACCAGTGATTTGCGGGGGGCCGGCACGAGGGCCGGGGAGCTGTTTTTT.

This sequence joins TRBV20-1 and TRBJ1-1; TRBD1 matches 10 bases. Trimming removed 3 bases from V and 6 bases from J; junction bases left unmatched: 4. The CDR3 has 13 residues. The germline V gene has CDR1 DFQATT and CDR2 SNEGSKA (reference sequence). CDR3 sequence: CSASGDRGPEAFF. The CDR3 coding sequence is TGCAGTGCTAGTGGGGACAGGGGTCCTGAAGCTTTCTTT.

This rearrangement joins TRBV2 to TRBJ2-4, with 7 bases that match TRBD1. Germline V gene sequence: CDR1 SNHLY, CDR2 FYNNEI. CDR3 length: 13 amino acids. With V trimmed by 8 bases and J by 6 bases, 7 bases remained unmatched. Written as DNA, the CDR3 is TGTGCCAGCCGAGGGACAGTCCTAAACATTCAGTACTTC. Its translation: CASRGTVLNIQYF.

In this sample, this clone turned up once. This chain connects TRBV2 to TRBJ1-6; TRBD1 agrees at 7 bases. This CDR3 is built from 13 residues. Germline CDR1 reads SNHLY; CDR2 reads FYNNEI. The V segment lost 7 bases and the J segment 10 bases; nucleotides outside the gene matches: 7. CDR3 amino acids: CASTLDRESPLHF. CDR3 nucleotides: TGTGCCAGCACCCTCGACAGGGAATCACCCCTCCACTTT.

Comments on this clone: The same CDR3 is also encoded by other DNA sequences in this sample. V usage is TRBV18 and J usage is TRBJ2-3, with 13 bases that match TRBD2. The ends lost 0 bases at V and 1 base at J; junction bases unmatched: 1. Germline V gives CDR1 KGHSH, CDR2 LQKENI. CDR3 length equals 17 residues. Here the CDR3 DNA reads TGTGCCAGCTCACCACCCGGACTAGCGGGGGGCACAGATACGCAGTATTTT. This encodes CASSPPGLAGGTDTQYF. The whole variable domain, filled in from reference TRBV18 and TRBJ2-3, reads NAGVMQNPRHLVRRRGQEARLRCSPMKGHSHVYWYRQLPEEGLKFMVYLQKENIIDESGMPKERFSAEFPKEGPSILRIQQVVRGDSAAYFCASSPPGLAGGTDTQYFGPGTRLTVL.

The genes are TRBV7-6 and TRBJ2-6, with D unclear. V lost 1 base and J lost 0, with 4 bases in between. Germline CDR1 and CDR2: SGHVS and FNYEAQ. The CDR3 length is 15 residues. This CDR3 is CASSLVHSGANVLTF. The CDR3 DNA sequence: TGTGCCAGCAGCTTAGTACACTCTGGGGCCAACGTCCTGACTTTC.

This chain links TRBV2 with TRBJ2-1, with D possibly TRBD2 on 6 matching bases. The CDR3 is 13 amino acids. The germline gives CDR1 SNHLY, CDR2 FYNNEI. Trimming pared 3 bases from V and 3 bases from J, leaving 6 bases between. CDR3 amino acids: CASSEDYYNEQFF. The CDR3 nucleotides are TGTGCCAGCAGTGAGGACTACTACAATGAGCAGTTCTTC.

V and J are TRBV28 and TRBJ2-5; 11 positions agree with TRBD1. Germline CDR1 and CDR2: MDHEN and SYDVKM. Trimming cost V 6 bases and J 5 bases; bases outside gene matches: 8. The CDR3 spans 15 residues. The CDR3, as DNA: TGTGCCAGCAGCACCCGGACAGGGGGCTGGGAGACCCAGTACTTC. Translated, it gives CASSTRTGGWETQYF.

V gene TRBV6-5 combines with J gene TRBJ1-2; maybe TRBD1 (5 bases). The germline V gene has CDR1 MNHEY and CDR2 SVGAGI. The CDR3 runs 16 residues. Deletions cut 0 bases from V and 1 base from J, with 12 bases between. Here the CDR3 reads CASSYSRGGDNYGYTF. The CDR3 coding sequence is TGTGCCAGCAGTTACTCGAGGGGAGGGGATAACTATGGCTACACCTTC.

J is TRBJ2-2 and V is TRBV7-8; possibly TRBD1 for D (6 bases). Germline V CDR1 and CDR2: SGHVS, FQNEAQ. The V end was cut by 5 bases, the J end by 7 bases, with 17 bases between. The CDR3 is 15 residues long. The CDR3 loop reads CASSPNTGLHGELFF. The CDR3 DNA reads TGTGCCAGCAGCCCGAACACAGGGTTGCACGGGGAGCTGTTTTTT.

The chain carries TRBV19 and TRBJ2-5, with D perhaps TRBD1 (5 bases). This CDR3 is 14 amino acids long. Trimming removed 5 bases from V and 4 bases from J, with 14 bases in between. CDR1 is LNHDA and CDR2 is SQIVND in the germline V gene (reference sequence). CDR3 loop: CASSPGRVRETQYF. In DNA form, the CDR3 reads TGTGCCAGTAGTCCTGGCAGGGTACGAGAGACCCAGTACTTC.

With regard to this clone: The same CDR3 arises from other DNA sequences in this sample as well. The J gene is TRBJ2-5, the V gene TRBV28, with D maybe TRBD2 (6 bases). V was clipped by 5 bases and J by 1 base, with 11 bases between them. Germline CDR1 MDHEN, CDR2 SYDVKM. This CDR3 is built from 14 residues. In nucleotides, the CDR3 is TGTGCCAGCAGTCTTAGCGGCCTCCAAGAGACCCAGTACTTC. Translation: CASSLSGLQETQYF. Looking up the rest from reference TRBV28 and TRBJ2-5 gives the full variable domain: DVKVTQSSRYLVKRTGEKVFLECVQDMDHENMFWYRQDPGLGLRLIYFSYDVKMKEKGDIPEGYSVSREKKERFSLILESASTNQTSMYLCASSLSGLQETQYFGPGTRLLVL.

The V gene is TRBV5-4, the J gene TRBJ2-1; 14 positions match TRBD2. CDR3 length equals 16 residues. The V gene end was trimmed by 3 bases and the J gene end by 9 bases; junction bases not matched to a gene: 8. The germline CDR1 and CDR2 sequences are SGHNT and YYREEE (reference sequence). CDR3 in amino acids: CASSSPTSGRAREQFF. CDR3 nucleotide sequence: TGTGCCAGCAGCTCACCGACTAGCGGGAGGGCGCGTGAGCAGTTCTTC.

A few counts support this clone. The J gene is TRBJ1-5, the V gene TRBV2, with D perhaps TRBD1 (5 bases). The CDR3 sequence is 14 residues long. Germline V gene lookup returns CDR1 SNHLY and CDR2 FYNNEI. V was cut by 3 bases and J by 7 bases, with 13 bases left in between. The CDR3 DNA is TGTGCCAGCAGTGATCGGGCGGGGGAACAGCCCCAGCATTTT. It codes for CASSDRAGEQPQHF. Filled out from reference TRBV2 and TRBJ1-5, the complete variable domain reads EPEVTQTPSHQVTQMGQEVILRCVPISNHLYFYWYRQILGQKVEFLVSFYNNEISEKSEIFDDQFSVERPDGSNFTLKIRSTKLEDSAMYFCASSDRAGEQPQHFGDGTRLSIL.

The J gene is TRBJ2-3, the V gene TRBV15; 10 positions match TRBD2. From germline, CDR1 is LNHNV and CDR2 YYDKDF (reference sequence). After removal of 0 bases from V and 5 bases from J, the junction contained 8 bases not matched to a gene. CDR3 length: 17 residues. The CDR3, as DNA: TGTGCCACCAGCAGAGATTATGTAGCGGGGGGACAAGATACGCAGTATTTT. Translating gives CATSRDYVAGGQDTQYF.

CDR3 sequence reads: CATSDFGGQSDTQYF. CDR3 sequence (DNA): TGTGCCACCAGTGATTTTGGGGGACAGTCAGATACGCAGTATTTT. The V call is TRBV24-1, the J call TRBJ2-3; 7 positions match TRBD1. CDR1 and CDR2 from the germline V gene are KGHDR and SFDVKD. This CDR3 contains 15 residues. Unmatched junction bases numbered 4, after V lost 1 base and J lost 4 bases.

The V call is TRBV5-6, the J call TRBJ2-1; 9 nucleotides match TRBD2. Trimming removed 0 bases from V and 14 bases from J; junction bases left unmatched: 6. This CDR3 comprises 13 residues. The germline V gene has CDR1 SGHDT and CDR2 YYEEEE. The CDR3 DNA reads as TGTGCCAGCAGCTTGGGGGGCCCTAGCGGGGAGTTCTTC. This gives the protein CASSLGGPSGEFF.